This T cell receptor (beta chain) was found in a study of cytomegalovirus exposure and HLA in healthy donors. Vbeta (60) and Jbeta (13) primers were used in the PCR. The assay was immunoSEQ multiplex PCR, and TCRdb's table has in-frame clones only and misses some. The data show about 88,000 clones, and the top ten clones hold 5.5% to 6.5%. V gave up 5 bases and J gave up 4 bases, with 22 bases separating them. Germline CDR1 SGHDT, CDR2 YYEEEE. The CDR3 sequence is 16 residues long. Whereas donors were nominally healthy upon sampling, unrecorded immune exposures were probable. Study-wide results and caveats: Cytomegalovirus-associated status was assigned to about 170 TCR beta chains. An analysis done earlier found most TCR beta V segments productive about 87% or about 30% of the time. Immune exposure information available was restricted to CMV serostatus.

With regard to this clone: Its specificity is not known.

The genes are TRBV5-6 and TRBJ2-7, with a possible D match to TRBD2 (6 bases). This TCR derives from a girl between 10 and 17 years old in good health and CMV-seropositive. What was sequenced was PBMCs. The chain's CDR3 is CASREIKGLHPYEQYF. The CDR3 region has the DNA TGTGCCAGCAGGGAAATTAAGGGACTCCATCCTTACGAGCAGTACTTC.